These 29 T cell receptor beta chains originate from one sample sequenced in a study of cytomegalovirus exposure and HLA in healthy donors. The PCR contained 60 Vbeta and 13 Jbeta primers. The table came from immunoSEQ multiplex PCR; TCRdb's copy has only in-frame clones and leaves some out. The sample shows roughly 190,000 clones, about three quarters of them seen only once. Input material: PBMCs. The origin of the receptors is a woman aged 25 to 39 in good health and CMV-seropositive.

This chain links TRBV7-2 with TRBJ2-1, with TRBD2 matching 11 bases. In germline, CDR1 is SGHTA, CDR2 FQGNSA. The CDR3 spans 18 residues. Trimming took 5 bases from V and 0 from J; bases not matched to a gene: 9. CDR3 in DNA: TGTGCCAGCAGCCCGGGACTAGCGGAGACGAGCTCCTACAATGAGCAGTTCTTC. This sequence encodes CASSPGLAETSSYNEQFF.

The V call is TRBV7-9, the J call TRBJ2-1, with 8 positions matching TRBD2. The CDR3 length is 17 residues. Germline V gives CDR1 SEHNR, CDR2 FQNEAQ (reference sequence). V lost 2 bases to trimming and J lost 3 bases; unmatched junction nucleotides: 9. The chain's CDR3 is CASSLRPLSGNYNEQFF. The CDR3 DNA reads as TGTGCCAGCAGCTTACGCCCCCTTAGCGGGAACTACAATGAGCAGTTCTTC.

V gene TRBV28 combines with J gene TRBJ1-5, with 9 bases identical to TRBD1. This CDR3 comprises 15 residues. The V gene end was trimmed by 4 bases and the J gene end by 6 bases; junction bases not matched to a gene: 7. Germline V gene sequence: CDR1 MDHEN, CDR2 SYDVKM. CDR3 sequence (DNA): TGTGCCAGCAGTTCTGGGACAGGGCGTACTCAGCCCCAGCATTTT. Amino acid sequence: CASSSGTGRTQPQHF.

V is TRBV7-3 and J is TRBJ2-1; TRBD2 agrees at 13 bases. Per germline, CDR1 SGHTA and CDR2 FQGTGA. This CDR3 contains 17 residues. Trimming cost V 5 bases and J 4 bases; bases outside gene matches: 8. The CDR3 coding sequence is TGTGCCAGCAGCCCCCAAGGACTAGCGGGGGTATACAATGAGCAGTTCTTC. Translating gives CASSPQGLAGVYNEQFF.

The V and J genes are TRBV7-9 and TRBJ1-2; D unclear. Germline CDR1 SEHNR, CDR2 FQNEAQ (reference sequence). Trimming took 1 base from V and 7 from J, leaving 10 bases between them. The CDR3 consists of 13 residues. CDR3 region: CASSLVPRAGYTF. CDR3 bases: TGTGCCAGCAGCTTAGTACCGCGAGCTGGCTACACCTTC. Full variable domain (rest looked up from reference TRBV7-9 and TRBJ1-2): DTGVSQNPRHKITKRGQNVTFRCDPISEHNRLYWYRQTLGQGPEFLTYFQNEAQLEKSRLLSDRFSAERPKGSFSTLEIQRTEQGDSAMYLCASSLVPRAGYTFGSGTRLTVV.

This chain joins TRBV30 and TRBJ2-7, with 9 bases fitting TRBD1. J gave up 2 bases and V 3 bases, and 8 bases lay outside the gene matches. Germline values: CDR1 GTSNPN, CDR2 SVGIG (reference sequence). The CDR3 has 15 residues. CDR3 loop: CAWSLSGTGPYEQYF. The CDR3 DNA reads as TGTGCCTGGAGCCTATCCGGGACAGGGCCCTACGAGCAGTACTTC.

This clone was counted only a few times. The chain uses TRBV5-8 and TRBJ2-2, with TRBD1 matching 8 bases. Unmatched junction bases numbered 5, after V lost 1 base and J lost 3 bases. In germline, CDR1 is SGHTS, CDR2 YDEGEE. The CDR3 sequence is 16 residues long. The CDR3 spells CASSLFPGGDTGELFF. CDR3 DNA: TGTGCCAGCAGCTTGTTTCCAGGGGGCGACACCGGGGAGCTGTTTTTT.

The chain is built from TRBV5-1 and TRBJ2-2; 7 positions match TRBD1. The germline gives CDR1 SGHRS, CDR2 YFSETQ. J was trimmed by 2 bases and V by 5 bases; bases with no gene match: 6. CDR3 length equals 15 residues. The CDR3 region is CASSTGTANTGELFF. The DNA for the CDR3 is TGCGCCAGCAGTACCGGGACAGCAAACACCGGGGAGCTGTTTTTT.

The V call is TRBV9, the J call TRBJ1-2, with D possibly TRBD1 on 5 matching bases. Germline-derived CDR1 and CDR2 are SGDLS and YYNGEE. The CDR3 has 12 amino acids. Deletions cut 4 bases from V and 7 bases from J, with 11 bases between. The CDR3 bases are TGTGCCAGCAGCCAGCGGGGGATTGGCTACACCTTC. It translates to CASSQRGIGYTF.

The chain links TRBV19 to TRBJ1-1; the D gene is possibly TRBD1 (5 bases). Trimming pared 3 bases from V and 1 base from J, leaving 6 bases between. The CDR3 has 13 amino acids. Germline lookup yields CDR1 LNHDA and CDR2 SQIVND (reference sequence). In nucleotides, the CDR3 is TGTGCCAGTAGTATCGGACAGAACACTGAAGCTTTCTTT. This sequence encodes CASSIGQNTEAFF. Full variable domain (remainder filled in from reference TRBV19 and TRBJ1-1): DGGITQSPKYLFRKEGQNVTLSCEQNLNHDAMYWYRQDPGQGLRLIYYSQIVNDFQKGDIAEGYSVSREKKESFPLTVTSAQKNPTAFYLCASSIGQNTEAFFGQGTRLTVV.

The J gene is TRBJ2-1, the V gene TRBV11-2, with no clear D. This CDR3 has 13 amino acids. Germline V gene sequence: CDR1 SGHAT, CDR2 FQNNGV. Trimming took 2 bases from V and 4 from J, leaving 6 bases between them. CDR3 in amino acids: CASSLSGYNEQFF. Written as DNA, the CDR3 is TGTGCCAGCAGCTTATCCGGGTACAATGAGCAGTTCTTC.

The genes are TRBV2 and TRBJ2-7; TRBD1 matches at 8 bases. There are 13 residues in the CDR3. Per germline, CDR1 SNHLY and CDR2 FYNNEI. V was pared by 8 bases and J by 4 bases, with 7 bases of the junction left unmatched. The CDR3 loop is CASGGWTGYEQYF. The CDR3 nucleotides are TGTGCCAGCGGCGGGTGGACAGGGTACGAGCAGTACTTC.

V and J are TRBV19 and TRBJ2-1, with 12 bases identical to TRBD2. The CDR3 spans 14 residues. Trimming at V came to 7 bases and at J to 8 bases, leaving 6 bases not matched to a gene. Germline V gene sequence: CDR1 LNHDA, CDR2 SQIVND (reference sequence). The DNA for the CDR3 is TGTGCCAGTACCAGACTAGCGGGAGATCATGAGCAGTTCTTC. Protein: CASTRLAGDHEQFF.

V and J are TRBV2 and TRBJ1-2; 10 positions agree with TRBD1. Trimming removed 6 bases from V and 6 bases from J; junction bases left unmatched: 13. The CDR3 length is 16 residues. Germline CDR1 reads SNHLY; CDR2 reads FYNNEI. The CDR3 DNA reads as TGTGCCAGCAGGAAAGACAGGGGGCGGATAGACAATGGCTACACCTTC. Translating gives CASRKDRGRIDNGYTF.

This clone was seen only once. The chain uses TRBV4-2 and TRBJ1-3; possibly TRBD1 for D (5 bases). Trimming shortened V by 1 base and J by 0 bases, and 10 bases separated the two germline ends. Germline V gives CDR1 LGHNA, CDR2 YNFKEQ. CDR3 length: 16 residues. The CDR3 loop is CASSQVGPSSGNTIYF. CDR3 sequence (DNA): TGTGCCAGCAGCCAAGTGGGGCCCAGCTCTGGAAACACCATATATTTT.

This clone was found once. V usage is TRBV19 and J usage is TRBJ2-6; 8 bases agree with TRBD1. V lost 6 bases, J lost 3 bases, and 7 bases stayed unmatched. CDR3 length: 16 residues. CDR1 LNHDA and CDR2 SQIVND come from the germline V gene (reference sequence). CDR3 protein: CASRRQGIVGANVLTF. The CDR3 bases are TGTGCCAGTAGGAGACAGGGGATCGTTGGGGCCAACGTCCTGACTTTC.

The rearrangement uses TRBV28 and TRBJ1-1; unclear D gene. Germline CDR1 reads MDHEN; CDR2 reads SYDVKM. V lost 7 bases and J 0 bases, leaving 12 bases between the germline ends. The CDR3 consists of 14 residues. The DNA for the CDR3 is TGTGCCAGCATTTCAGGATTCATGAACACTGAAGCTTTCTTT. Amino acids: CASISGFMNTEAFF. The full variable domain, in which reference TRBV28 and TRBJ1-1 provide the parts outside the CDR3, is DVKVTQSSRYLVKRTGEKVFLECVQDMDHENMFWYRQDPGLGLRLIYFSYDVKMKEKGDIPEGYSVSREKKERFSLILESASTNQTSMYLCASISGFMNTEAFFGQGTRLTVV.

The CDR3 reads CASSQVPGQQRSYEQYF. Here the CDR3 DNA reads TGCGCCAGCAGCCAAGTGCCGGGCCAACAGCGGTCCTACGAGCAGTACTTC. V gene TRBV4-3 combines with J gene TRBJ2-7; D possibly corresponds to TRBD2 (5 bases). Germline V CDR1 and CDR2: LGHNA, YSLEER. Trimming shortened V by 1 base and J by 1 base, and 17 bases separated the two germline ends. CDR3 length equals 17 residues.

The genes are TRBV5-4 and TRBJ1-4; 10 bases are a match to TRBD1. Germline CDR1 and CDR2: SGHNT and YYREEE (reference sequence). V lost 3 bases to trimming and J lost 6 bases; unmatched junction nucleotides: 5. CDR3 length: 15 residues. The CDR3 coding sequence is TGTGCCAGCAGCTCCTCGGGGACAGGGGATGAAAAACTGTTTTTT. The encoded protein is CASSSSGTGDEKLFF.

This chain links TRBV5-6 with TRBJ2-1, with 8 bases lining up with TRBD1. The CDR3 totals 14 residues. V was pared by 3 bases and J by 8 bases, with 7 bases of the junction left unmatched. CDR1 is SGHDT, CDR2 YYEEEE, per germline. The CDR3 coding sequence is TGTGCCAGCAGCTGGGGGGACAGGAGTGATGAGCAGTTCTTC. Protein: CASSWGDRSDEQFF.

The chain joins TRBV25-1 to TRBJ2-7; 8 bases map to TRBD1. The J segment lost 4 bases and the V segment lost 7 bases, leaving 6 bases of the junction unmatched. The length of the CDR3 is 13 residues. The germline V gene encodes CDR1 MGHDK and CDR2 SYGVNS. The CDR3 nucleotides are TGTGCCAGCATAGGGCAGGGGGCTTACGAGCAGTACTTC. Encoded protein: CASIGQGAYEQYF.

The V and J genes are TRBV9 and TRBJ2-1; 11 nucleotides match TRBD2. Losses at the gene ends were 4 bases for V and 10 bases for J; bases not matched to a gene: 13. Germline V gene lookup returns CDR1 SGDLS and CDR2 YYNGEE. The CDR3 is made up of 16 amino acids. DNA of the CDR3: TGTGCCAGCAGCCCCTGGCCACTAGCGGGGGACAGAGAGCAGTTCTTC. It encodes CASSPWPLAGDREQFF.

The chain links TRBV7-9 to TRBJ1-1; the match to TRBD1 covers 11 bases. V was clipped by 0 bases and J by 4 bases; unmatched bases: 4. This CDR3 spans 16 amino acids. The germline V gene has CDR1 SEHNR and CDR2 FQNEAQ (reference sequence). The CDR3 sequence is CASSLAMGQGGTEAFF. In nucleotides, the CDR3 is TGTGCCAGCAGCTTAGCCATGGGACAGGGGGGCACTGAAGCTTTCTTT.

The chain employs TRBV5-1 and TRBJ2-1; TRBD2 aligns across 13 bases. The CDR3 spans 16 residues. The V and J ends lost 0 bases and 8 bases, in that order; junction bases with no gene match: 5. Germline loops: CDR1 SGHRS, CDR2 YFSETQ. The CDR3 DNA sequence: TGCGCCAGCAGCTTGGCACTAGCGGGAGGGTTCGATGAGCAGTTCTTC. Translating it yields CASSLALAGGFDEQFF.

The V and J genes are TRBV5-8 and TRBJ2-3; D unclear. The CDR3 extends over 11 amino acids. Trimming pared 2 bases from V and 6 bases from J, leaving 4 bases between. Germline lookup yields CDR1 SGHTS and CDR2 YDEGEE. The CDR3 protein is CASSFGDTQYF. CDR3 bases: TGTGCCAGCAGCTTCGGGGATACGCAGTATTTT.

V usage is TRBV16 and J usage is TRBJ2-7; D perhaps matches TRBD2 (6 bases). The germline V gene has CDR1 KGHSY and CDR2 FQNENV. CDR3 length: 15 residues. Trimming removed 2 bases at V and 0 bases at J, with 11 bases between. CDR3 amino acids: CASSQGRRGSYEQYF. The CDR3 DNA reads TGTGCCAGCAGCCAAGGGAGGAGGGGCTCCTACGAGCAGTACTTC.

The chain has TRBV2 and TRBJ1-1; D perhaps matches TRBD1 (5 bases). The CDR3 has 14 residues. Per germline, CDR1 SNHLY and CDR2 FYNNEI. Trimming cost V 1 base and J 5 bases, with 11 bases left between them. CDR3 sequence: CASSEGGVRTEAFF. The CDR3 DNA follows: TGTGCCAGCAGTGAAGGGGGGGTGAGGACTGAAGCTTTCTTT.

The chain links TRBV2 to TRBJ2-1; D may be TRBD2 (5 bases). Per germline, CDR1 SNHLY and CDR2 FYNNEI. Trimming cost V 5 bases and J 4 bases, with 15 bases left between them. This CDR3 has 15 residues. The CDR3 DNA follows: TGTGCCAGCAGTAAGACCGGGGAGCCATACAATGAGCAGTTCTTC. It translates to CASSKTGEPYNEQFF.

This clone was counted between two and nine times. This chain uses TRBV28 with TRBJ2-7, with 10 bases fitting TRBD2. Germline V gene data show CDR1 as MDHEN and CDR2 as SYDVKM. The CDR3 is made up of 16 amino acids. The junction had 6 bases not matched to a gene; V was cut back by 4 bases and J by 0 bases. The CDR3 DNA reads TGTGCCAGCAGTTCCCTAGCGGGAGACCTCTCCTACGAGCAGTACTTC. Protein product: CASSSLAGDLSYEQYF.